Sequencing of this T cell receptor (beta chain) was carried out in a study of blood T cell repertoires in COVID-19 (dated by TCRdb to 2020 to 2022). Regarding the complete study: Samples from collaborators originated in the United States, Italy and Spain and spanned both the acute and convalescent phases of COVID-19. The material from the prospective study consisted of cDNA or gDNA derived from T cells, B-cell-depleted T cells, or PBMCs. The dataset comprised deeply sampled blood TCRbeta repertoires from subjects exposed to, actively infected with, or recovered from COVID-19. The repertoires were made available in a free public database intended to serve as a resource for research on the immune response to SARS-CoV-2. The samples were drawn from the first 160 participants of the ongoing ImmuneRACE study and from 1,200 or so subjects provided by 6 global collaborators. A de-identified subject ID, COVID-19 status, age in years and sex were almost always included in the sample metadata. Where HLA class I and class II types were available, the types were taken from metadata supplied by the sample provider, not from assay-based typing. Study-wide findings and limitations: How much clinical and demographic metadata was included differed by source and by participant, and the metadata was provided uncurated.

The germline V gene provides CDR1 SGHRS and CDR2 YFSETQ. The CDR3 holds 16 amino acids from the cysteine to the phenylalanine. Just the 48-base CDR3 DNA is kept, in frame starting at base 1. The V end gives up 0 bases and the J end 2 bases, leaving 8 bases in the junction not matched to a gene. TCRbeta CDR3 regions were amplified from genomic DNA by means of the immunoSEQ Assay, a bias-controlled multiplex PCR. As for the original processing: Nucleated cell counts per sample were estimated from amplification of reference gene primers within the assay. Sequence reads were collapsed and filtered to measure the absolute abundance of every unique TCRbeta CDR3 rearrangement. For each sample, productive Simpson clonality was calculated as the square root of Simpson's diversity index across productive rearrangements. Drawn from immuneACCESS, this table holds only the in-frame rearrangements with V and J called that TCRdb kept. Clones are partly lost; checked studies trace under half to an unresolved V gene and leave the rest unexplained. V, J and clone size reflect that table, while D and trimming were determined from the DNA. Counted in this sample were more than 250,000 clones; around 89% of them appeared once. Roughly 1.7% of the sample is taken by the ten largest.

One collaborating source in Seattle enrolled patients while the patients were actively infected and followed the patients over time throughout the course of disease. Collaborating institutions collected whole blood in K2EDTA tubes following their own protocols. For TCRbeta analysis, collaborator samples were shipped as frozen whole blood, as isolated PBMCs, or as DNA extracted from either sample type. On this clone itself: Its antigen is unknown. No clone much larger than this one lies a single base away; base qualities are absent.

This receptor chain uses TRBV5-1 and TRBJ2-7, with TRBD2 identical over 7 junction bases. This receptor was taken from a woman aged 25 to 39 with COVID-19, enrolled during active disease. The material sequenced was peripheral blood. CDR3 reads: CASSLGGTILPYEQYF. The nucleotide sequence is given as TGCGCCAGCAGCTTGGGTGGGACTATTCTTCCCTACGAGCAGTACTTC.